This T cell receptor beta chain was recovered during a study of T cell responses to AZD1222 COVID-19 vaccine. Sequencing was performed with immunoSEQ multiplex PCR; in TCRdb, only in-frame clones are kept and a portion is missing. The sample records under 150,000 clones, more than 85% being singletons. Comment on this clone: What it binds is not known.

There are 14 residues in the CDR3. Study observations and caveats: Donors skewed white British and female; clonal diversity was possibly underestimated. Vaccination with two AZD1222 doses was followed by a rise in Spike-specific TCR breadth and depth. Researchers report vaccine-associated CD4 TCRs spanning spike, with dominance at 160-218 and 743-854.

The J gene is TRBJ2-7, the V gene TRBV21-1. TRBV21-1 is termed a pseudogene. Specimen: peripheral blood, collected on day 0 of AZD1222 vaccination. This receptor was obtained from an adult in good health. CDR3 DNA sequence: TGTGCCAGCAGGGGAACCTACGCCACCTACGAGCAGTACTTC. Translated, it gives CASRGTYATYEQYF.